The clone carrying this T cell receptor (beta chain) was seen only a few times. What it binds is unknown. Germline V lookup: CDR1 SGDLS, CDR2 YYNGEE. The CDR3 has 15 amino acids. The junction had 1 base not matched to a gene; V was cut back by 3 bases and J by 5 bases. The table came from immunoSEQ multiplex PCR; TCRdb's copy has only in-frame clones and leaves some out. This sample has some 140,000 clones, with 84% found just once. This sample stems from a study of T cell responses to AZD1222 COVID-19 vaccine. Study-wide findings and caveats: White British ancestry dominated among donors, who included more females, and clonal diversity was possibly underestimated. Only after the peak T cell response were repertoires sampled. Spike-specific TCR breadth and depth were elevated following two AZD1222 doses.

The chain employs TRBV9 and TRBJ1-6, with TRBD1 matching 11 bases. The TCR comes from an adult in good health. The sample consisted of peripheral blood, taken on day 0 of AZD1222 vaccination. The CDR3 bases are TGTGCCAGCAGCGAGGGACAGGGGGATAATTCACCCCTCCACTTT. Translated: CASSEGQGDNSPLHF.